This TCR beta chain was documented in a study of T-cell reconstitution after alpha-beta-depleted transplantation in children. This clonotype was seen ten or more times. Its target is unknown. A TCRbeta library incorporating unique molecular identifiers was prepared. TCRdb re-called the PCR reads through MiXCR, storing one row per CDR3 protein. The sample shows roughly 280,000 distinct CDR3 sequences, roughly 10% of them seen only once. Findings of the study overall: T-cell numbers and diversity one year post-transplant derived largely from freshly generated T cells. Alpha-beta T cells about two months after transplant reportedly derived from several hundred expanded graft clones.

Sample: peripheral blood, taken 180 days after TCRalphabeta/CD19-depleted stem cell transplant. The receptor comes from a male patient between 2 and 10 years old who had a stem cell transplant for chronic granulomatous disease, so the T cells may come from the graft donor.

The CDR3 sequence is CASSFGWRGQETQYF. The CDR3 DNA is TGTGCCAGCAGTTTCGGATGGAGGGGACAAGAGACCCAGTACTTC. V and J are TRBV12-3 or TRBV12-4 and TRBJ2-5, with D possibly being TRBD2 (6 bases). The CDR3 runs to 15 residues. Trimming removed 3 bases from V and 2 bases from J, with 13 bases in between.